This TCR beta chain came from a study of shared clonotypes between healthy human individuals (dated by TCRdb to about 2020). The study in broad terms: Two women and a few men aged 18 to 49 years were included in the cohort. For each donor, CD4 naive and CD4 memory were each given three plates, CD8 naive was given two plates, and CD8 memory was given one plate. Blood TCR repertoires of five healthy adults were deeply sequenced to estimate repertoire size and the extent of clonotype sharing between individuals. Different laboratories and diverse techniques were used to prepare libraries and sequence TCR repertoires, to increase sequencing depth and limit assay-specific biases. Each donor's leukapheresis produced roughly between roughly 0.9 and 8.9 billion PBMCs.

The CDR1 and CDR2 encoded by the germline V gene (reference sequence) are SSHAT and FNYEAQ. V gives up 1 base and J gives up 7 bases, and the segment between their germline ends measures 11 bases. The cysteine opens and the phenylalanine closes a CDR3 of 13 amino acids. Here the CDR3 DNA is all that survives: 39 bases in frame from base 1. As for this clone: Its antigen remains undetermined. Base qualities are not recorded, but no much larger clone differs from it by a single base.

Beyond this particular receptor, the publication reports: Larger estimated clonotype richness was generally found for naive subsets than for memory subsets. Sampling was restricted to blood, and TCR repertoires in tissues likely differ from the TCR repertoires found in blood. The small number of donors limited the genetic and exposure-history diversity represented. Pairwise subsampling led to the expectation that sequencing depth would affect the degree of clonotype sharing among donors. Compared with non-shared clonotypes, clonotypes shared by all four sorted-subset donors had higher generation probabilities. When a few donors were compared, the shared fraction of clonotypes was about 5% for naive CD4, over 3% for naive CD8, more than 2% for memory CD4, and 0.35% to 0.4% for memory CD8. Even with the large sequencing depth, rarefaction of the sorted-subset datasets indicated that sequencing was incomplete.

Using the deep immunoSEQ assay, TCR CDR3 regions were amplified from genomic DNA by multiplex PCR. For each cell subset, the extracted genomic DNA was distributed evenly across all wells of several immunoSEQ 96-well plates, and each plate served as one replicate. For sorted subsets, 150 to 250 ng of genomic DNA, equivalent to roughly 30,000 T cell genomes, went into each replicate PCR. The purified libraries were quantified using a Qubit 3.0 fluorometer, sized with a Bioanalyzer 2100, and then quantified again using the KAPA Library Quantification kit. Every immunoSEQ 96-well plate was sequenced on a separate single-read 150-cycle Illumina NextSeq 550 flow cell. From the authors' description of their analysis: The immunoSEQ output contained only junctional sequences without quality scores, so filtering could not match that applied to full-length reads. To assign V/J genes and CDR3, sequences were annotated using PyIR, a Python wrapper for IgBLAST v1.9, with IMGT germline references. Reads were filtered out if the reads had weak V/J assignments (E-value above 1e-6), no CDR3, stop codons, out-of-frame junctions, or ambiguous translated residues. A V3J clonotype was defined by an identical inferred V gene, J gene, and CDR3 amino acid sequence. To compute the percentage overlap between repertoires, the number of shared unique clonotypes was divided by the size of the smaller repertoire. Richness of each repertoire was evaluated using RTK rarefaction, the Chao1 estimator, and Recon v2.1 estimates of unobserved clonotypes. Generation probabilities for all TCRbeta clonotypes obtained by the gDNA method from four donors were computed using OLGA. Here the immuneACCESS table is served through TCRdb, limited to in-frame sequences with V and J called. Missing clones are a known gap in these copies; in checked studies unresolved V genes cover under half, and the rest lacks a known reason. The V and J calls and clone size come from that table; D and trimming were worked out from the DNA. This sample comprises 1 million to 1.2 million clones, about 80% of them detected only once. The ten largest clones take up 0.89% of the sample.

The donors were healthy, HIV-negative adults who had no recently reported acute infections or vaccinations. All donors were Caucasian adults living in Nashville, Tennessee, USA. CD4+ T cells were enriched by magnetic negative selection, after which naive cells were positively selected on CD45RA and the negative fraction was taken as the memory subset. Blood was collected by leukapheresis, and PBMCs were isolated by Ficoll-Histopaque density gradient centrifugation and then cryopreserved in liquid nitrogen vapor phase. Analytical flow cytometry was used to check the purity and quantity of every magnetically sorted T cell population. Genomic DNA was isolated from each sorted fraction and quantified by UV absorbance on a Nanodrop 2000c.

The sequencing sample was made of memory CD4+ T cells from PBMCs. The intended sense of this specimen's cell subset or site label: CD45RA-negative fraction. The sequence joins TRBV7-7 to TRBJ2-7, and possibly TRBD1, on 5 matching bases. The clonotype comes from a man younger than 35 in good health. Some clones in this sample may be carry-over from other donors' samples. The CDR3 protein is CASSLEAGYEQYF. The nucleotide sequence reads TGTGCCAGCAGCTTAGAGGCAGGGTATGAGCAGTACTTC.